This TCR beta chain stems from a study of OX40 agonist ivuxolimab in advanced cancers. Overall study: The study treated patients with ivuxolimab, an agonistic anti-OX40 (CD134) antibody. Among those enrolled, mean age was about 60 years (range about 23 to 90) and 82.7% were male. Study conclusions and caveats: Expanded clones were, on average, more numerous in CD8+ T cells than in CD4+.

The protocol was immunoSEQ multiplex PCR, while the TCRdb copy is restricted to in-frame clones and leaves out a portion. The data contain approximately 80,000 clones, around nine tenths of them singletons. Looked up from germline, CDR1 is SGHRS and CDR2 is YFSETQ. The V end was cut by 1 base, the J end by 0 bases, with 7 bases between. CDR3 length: 15 amino acids. With respect to this clone: Its antigen remains unidentified.

This specimen was CD4+ or CD8+ T cells sorted from blood, taken in a trial of the OX40 agonist ivuxolimab. This TCR came from an adult with an advanced solid tumor such as melanoma, head and neck, liver or kidney cancer. The rearrangement links TRBV5-1 to TRBJ2-2, with D possibly matching TRBD1 (6 bases). The CDR3 nucleotides are TGCGCCAGCAGCTTGACAGGGACGAACACCGGGGAGCTGTTTTTT. The encoded protein is CASSLTGTNTGELFF.